These 10 T cell receptor beta chains share one sample of origin, sequenced in a study of blood T cells in healthy people across ages. A second PCR of 7 to 11 cycles used a sample-barcoded 5' primer and a J-beta primer mix. TCRdb analysed the 5' RACE reads with MiXCR anew, one entry per CDR3 protein. The repertoire holds just over 1 million distinct CDR3 sequences, with 45% as singletons. The specimen was blood. The receptors were gathered from a woman in her fifties or sixties in good health.

The rearrangement joins TRBV9 to TRBJ2-1, with D maybe TRBD2 (6 bases). Trimming removed 7 bases at V and 4 bases at J, with 18 bases between. This CDR3 has 15 residues. The germline V gene encodes CDR1 SGDLS and CDR2 YYNGEE. For the CDR3, the DNA is TGTGCCAGCGGCACCCGGGACTGGACATACAATGAGCAGTTCTTC. Amino acid sequence: CASGTRDWTYNEQFF.

The chain has TRBV7-9 and TRBJ2-7; possibly TRBD1 for D (5 bases). CDR1 and CDR2 from the germline V gene are SEHNR and FQNEAQ (reference sequence). V lost 5 bases, J lost 6 bases, and 11 bases lay in between. The CDR3 spans 12 residues. This CDR3 is CASSLTQGEQYF. The CDR3 bases are TGTGCCAGCAGCCTAACCCAGGGCGAGCAGTACTTC.

This clonotype was recorded a few times. This chain joins TRBV27 and TRBJ2-7; TRBD1 might be the D (6 bases). The CDR3 is 13 residues long. Germline CDR1 MNHEY, CDR2 SMNVEV (reference sequence). Trimming stripped 8 bases from V and 3 bases from J, with 14 bases between. The CDR3 protein is CASSTGQFYEQYF. The CDR3 DNA reads as TGTGCCAGCTCAACCGGACAGTTCTACGAGCAGTACTTC.

Only a few counts were recorded for this clonotype. This chain uses TRBV7-9 with TRBJ2-1; maybe TRBD2 (5 bases). Looked up from germline, CDR1 is SEHNR and CDR2 is FQNEAQ (reference sequence). The CDR3 has 13 amino acids. V lost 5 bases, J lost 9 bases, and 14 bases lay in between. CDR3 nucleotides: TGTGCCAGCAGCCCCGCACTAGGGTTTGAGCAGTTCTTC. It is translated as CASSPALGFEQFF.

This clonotype was recorded at least ten times. The CDR3 bases are TGCGCCAGCAGCTATTCAGGGCCAGATACGCAGTATTTT. Its translation: CASSYSGPDTQYF. V gene TRBV5-1 combines with J gene TRBJ2-3, with D perhaps TRBD1 (5 bases). V lost 3 bases and J 4 bases, leaving 9 bases between the germline ends. This CDR3 region has 13 residues. CDR1 and CDR2 from the germline V gene are SGHRS and YFSETQ.

This sequence joins TRBV7-8 and TRBJ2-4; D perhaps matches TRBD2 (6 bases). This CDR3 is built from 11 residues. Germline V gives CDR1 SGHVS, CDR2 FQNEAQ. Trimming pared 5 bases from V and 15 bases from J, leaving 14 bases between. The CDR3: CASSPGETRYF. Written as DNA, the CDR3 is TGTGCCAGCAGCCCGGGGGAGACCCGGTACTTC. Variable domain in full (rest from reference TRBV7-8 and TRBJ2-4): GAGVSQSPRYKVAKRGQDVALRCDPISGHVSLFWYQQALGQGPEFLTYFQNEAQLDKSGLPSDRFFAERPEGSVSTLKIQRTQQEDSAVYLCASSPGETRYFGAGTRLSVL.

This clonotype has a count of ten or more. The genes are TRBV29-1 and TRBJ2-5; 9 bases agree with TRBD2. V dropped 0 bases and J dropped 4; count of bases not matched to a gene: 6. Germline CDR1 is SQVTM and CDR2 is ANQGSEA. The CDR3 extends over 15 amino acids. CDR3 in amino acids: CSVEEREGVRETQYF. The CDR3 DNA sequence: TGCAGCGTTGAAGAGCGGGAGGGTGTAAGAGAGACCCAGTACTTC.

The chain has TRBV12-3 or TRBV12-4 and TRBJ1-2; D is possibly TRBD1 (6 bases). V dropped 4 bases and J dropped 4 bases, with 10 bases sitting between them. This CDR3 spans 13 amino acids. The CDR3 nucleotides read TGTGCCAGCAGTTCCCCGGACAGCTATGGCTACACCTTC. It encodes CASSSPDSYGYTF.

The chain has TRBV18 and TRBJ2-1; TRBD1 matches at 7 bases. The CDR3 extends over 17 amino acids. Germline V lookup: CDR1 KGHSH, CDR2 LQKENI. Unmatched junction bases numbered 8, after V lost 1 base and J lost 2 bases. This CDR3 is CASSPLRTGDTYNEQFF. The CDR3 DNA is TGTGCCAGCTCACCACTCAGGACAGGAGATACCTACAATGAGCAGTTCTTC.

This clonotype occurred a few times. This chain connects TRBV4-1 to TRBJ2-3; D is unresolved. The germline V gene encodes CDR1 MGHRA and CDR2 YSYEKL. The CDR3 has 17 residues. Trimming left V 0 bases short and J 1 base short, with 14 bases between. The CDR3 nucleotides read TGCGCCAGCAGCCAAGATATTAGCACCTCACGCACAGATACGCAGTATTTT. This codes for CASSQDISTSRTDTQYF.